The following is a TCR beta chain sequence with its context. V lost 6 bases to trimming and J lost 0 bases, with 13 bases between them. This CDR3 contains 15 residues. The germline V gene encodes CDR1 MNHEY and CDR2 SVGAGI. Authors' processing steps: Estimated nucleated cell counts came from reference gene primer amplification. The assay was immunoSEQ multiplex PCR, and TCRdb's table has in-frame clones only and misses some. V, J and clone size are taken as reported in that table, and D and trimming were inferred from the DNA itself. The sample lists approximately 270,000 clones, about 79% occurring once. This specimen comes from a study of blood T cell repertoires in COVID-19. Whole-study context: There were acute and convalescent COVID-19 samples, and they came from the United States, Italy and Spain. PBMCs, B-cell-depleted T cells, or T cells were the source of the cDNA or gDNA that made up the material.

The material sequenced was peripheral blood. The receptor comes from an elderly man with acute or convalescent COVID-19. The rearrangement uses TRBV6-5 and TRBJ2-3; maybe TRBD1 (5 bases). CDR3 region: CASSQRGTSTDTQYF. In nucleotides, the CDR3 is TGTGCCAGCAGCCAAAGGGGAACTAGCACAGATACGCAGTATTTT.